This passage covers 12 T cell receptor beta chains from one sample sequenced in a study of blood T cell repertoires in COVID-19. Data came from immunoSEQ multiplex PCR; TCRdb stores just in-frame clones and leaves some out. Altogether some 350,000 clones are present, approximately 88% being singletons, with the ten largest covering about 3%. Input material: peripheral blood. Receptor source: a woman under 40 with COVID-19, enrolled during active disease.

This chain joins TRBV7-6 and TRBJ2-1, with 8 positions matching TRBD2. The V gene end was trimmed by 5 bases and the J gene end by 2 bases; junction bases not matched to a gene: 5. The CDR3 spans 15 residues. Per the germline V gene, CDR1 is SGHVS and CDR2 is FNYEAQ. CDR3 in amino acids: CASSPRTSPYNEQFF. The CDR3, as DNA: TGTGCCAGCAGCCCCCGGACTAGCCCCTACAATGAGCAGTTCTTC.

V and J are TRBV21-1 and TRBJ2-7; TRBD1, the table's D call, was not compared with the DNA. TRBV21-1 corresponds to a pseudogene. This CDR3 is built from 17 residues. This CDR3 reads CASRVTRQGFLPSEQYF. The DNA for the CDR3 is TGTGCCAGCAGAGTTACCCGACAGGGATTTTTACCATCCGAGCAGTACTTC.

The CDR3 region has the DNA TGTGCCAGTAGTCCCCGACGGACACCACCTAACTATGGCTACACCTTC. Amino acids: CASSPRRTPPNYGYTF. V and J are TRBV19 and TRBJ1-2, with a tentative D call TRBD1 (5 bases). Germline V CDR1 and CDR2: LNHDA, SQIVND (reference sequence). The V and J ends lost 5 bases and 0 bases respectively, with 16 bases between them. This CDR3 is built from 16 residues.

V and J are TRBV6-5 and TRBJ1-1, with 7 bases fitting TRBD1. V gave up 6 bases and J gave up 1 base; unmatched junction bases: 8. This CDR3 spans 15 amino acids. Per the germline V gene, CDR1 is MNHEY and CDR2 is SVGAGI. The chain's CDR3 is CASSPGTAGNTEAFF. The CDR3 bases are TGTGCCAGCAGCCCCGGGACAGCCGGGAACACTGAAGCTTTCTTT.

This chain joins TRBV4-2 and TRBJ2-1; D is perhaps TRBD2 (5 bases). CDR1 and CDR2 (germline): LGHNA, YNFKEQ. The V and J ends lost 0 bases and 10 bases respectively, with 13 bases between them. The CDR3 has 14 residues. The CDR3 loop reads CASSQDLLAREQFF. CDR3 sequence (DNA): TGTGCCAGCAGCCAAGATCTGCTAGCACGGGAGCAGTTCTTC.

As regards this clone: The sample contains more than one DNA sequence encoding this CDR3. This chain uses TRBV4-3 with TRBJ2-1; the D is unclear. The V end was cut by 0 bases, the J end by 2 bases, with 14 bases between. Per germline, CDR1 LGHNA and CDR2 YSLEER. This CDR3 comprises 17 residues. CDR3 in amino acids: CASSQDVPGSTYNEQFF. DNA of the CDR3: TGCGCCAGCAGCCAAGATGTACCCGGGTCCACCTACAATGAGCAGTTCTTC.

The rearrangement links TRBV4-3 to TRBJ1-2, with 10 bases aligning to TRBD1. CDR1 is LGHNA and CDR2 is YSLEER in the germline V gene. The CDR3 spans 15 residues. V dropped 1 base and J dropped 8; count of bases not matched to a gene: 7. The CDR3 sequence: CASSQGRDRGHGYTF. In DNA form, the CDR3 reads TGCGCCAGCAGCCAAGGCCGGGACAGGGGACACGGCTACACCTTC.

This chain connects TRBV5-1 to TRBJ2-6; D gene uncertain. The germline V gene has CDR1 SGHRS and CDR2 YFSETQ. The CDR3 spans 17 residues. V shed 0 bases and J shed 0 bases, with 10 bases lying between them. CDR3 nucleotides: TGCGCCAGCAGCTTGGTCCCGGCTAGCTCTGGGGCCAACGTCCTGACTTTC. It yields the protein CASSLVPASSGANVLTF. Variable domain in full (rest from reference TRBV5-1 and TRBJ2-6): KAGVTQTPRYLIKTRGQQVTLSCSPISGHRSVSWYQQTPGQGLQFLFEYFSETQRNKGNFPGRFSGRQFSNSRSEMNVSTLELGDSALYLCASSLVPASSGANVLTFGAGSRLTVL.

The chain's CDR3 is CASSPLETGGTDTQYF. CDR3 nucleotides: TGTGCCAGCTCACCCTTAGAGACAGGGGGTACAGATACGCAGTATTTT. The J gene is TRBJ2-3, the V gene TRBV18; 9 positions agree with TRBD1. With 3 bases clipped from V and 3 bases from J, the junction kept 7 bases outside the gene matches. The CDR3 has 16 amino acids. The germline gives CDR1 KGHSH, CDR2 LQKENI.

The chain is built from TRBV7-2 and TRBJ1-1; maybe TRBD1 (5 bases). CDR1 and CDR2 from the germline V gene are SGHTA and FQGNSA. There are 13 residues in the CDR3. V was cut by 0 bases and J by 8 bases, with 10 bases left in between. CDR3 in amino acids: CASSLAATGEAFF. In nucleotides, the CDR3 is TGTGCCAGCAGCTTAGCAGCCACAGGAGAAGCTTTCTTT.

This clone occurred a few times. The chain combines TRBV7-9 with TRBJ2-7, with D perhaps TRBD1 (6 bases). Trimming took 5 bases from V and 0 from J, leaving 20 bases between them. This CDR3 spans 17 amino acids. Germline V CDR1 and CDR2: SEHNR, FQNEAQ (reference sequence). The CDR3 DNA sequence: TGTGCCAGCAGCCCTCCGCCACAGGGTCAGGGCTCCTACGAGCAGTACGTC. It yields the protein CASSPPPQGQGSYEQYV.

V usage is TRBV11-2 and J usage is TRBJ2-3; 9 positions agree with TRBD2. After removal of 9 bases from V and 4 bases from J, the junction contained 5 bases not matched to a gene. The length of the CDR3 is 13 residues. CDR1 SGHAT and CDR2 FQNNGV come from the germline V gene. In DNA, the CDR3 is TGTGCCAGTAAAGCGGGAGGATCAGATACGCAGTATTTT. This encodes CASKAGGSDTQYF.